Below are 18 T cell receptor beta chains sequenced from a single sample in a study of PD-L1 blockade in urothelial cancer. Clones were read by immunoSEQ multiplex PCR, and TCRdb kept only the in-frame ones, dropping some. The sample has more than 95,000 clones, around 86% seen once. Time point noted: peripheral blood 6 weeks after treatment start. Sequenced here: PBMCs, sampled around atezolizumab (anti-PD-L1) treatment. These receptor sequences come from a man aged 50-59 years with urothelial cancer.

The chain couples TRBV25-1 to TRBJ1-2, with D perhaps matching TRBD1 (6 bases). Germline V CDR1 and CDR2: MGHDK, SYGVNS. Trimming took 7 bases from V and 2 from J, leaving 14 bases between them. The CDR3 has 14 amino acids. As DNA, the CDR3 is TGTGCCAGCACAGGGGAAGGGGAAAACTATGGCTACACCTTC. This sequence encodes CASTGEGENYGYTF.

This clone was seen a few times. The chain links TRBV28 to TRBJ1-1; 8 positions agree with TRBD1. The V gene's germline CDR1 is MDHEN and CDR2 SYDVKM. This CDR3 has 14 residues. J gave up 5 bases and V 6 bases, and 8 bases lay outside the gene matches. The CDR3 nucleotides are TGTGCCAGCAGGTCAGGGGGCGCCGGAACTGAAGCTTTCTTT. It yields the protein CASRSGGAGTEAFF.

V and J are TRBV5-1 and TRBJ2-1; D possibly corresponds to TRBD2 (5 bases). CDR1 SGHRS and CDR2 YFSETQ come from the germline V gene. Trimming pared 5 bases from V and 0 bases from J, leaving 12 bases between. This CDR3 region has 15 residues. The CDR3 sequence is CASRGDLGSYNEQFF. DNA of the CDR3: TGCGCCAGCAGGGGAGATCTGGGCTCCTACAATGAGCAGTTCTTC.

This rearrangement joins TRBV30 to TRBJ1-1; D is possibly TRBD1 (5 bases). The CDR3 runs to 14 residues. V lost 2 bases and J lost 1, with 11 bases in between. Germline lookup yields CDR1 GTSNPN and CDR2 SVGIG (reference sequence). CDR3 coding DNA: TGTGCCTGGAGTAGAGACAGTCAGAACACTGAAGCTTTCTTT. Translating gives CAWSRDSQNTEAFF.

The chain joins TRBV4-2 to TRBJ2-5, with unresolved D. Germline V gene data show CDR1 as LGHNA and CDR2 as YNFKEQ. Trimming removed 0 bases at V and 1 base at J, with 9 bases between. The CDR3 totals 15 residues. CDR3 amino acids: CASSQDPFSQETQYF. Here the CDR3 DNA reads TGTGCCAGCAGCCAAGATCCATTTAGCCAAGAGACCCAGTACTTC.

For this clone: Other DNA sequences of this sample code for an identical CDR3. The V gene is TRBV6-5, the J gene TRBJ2-3; 7 bases align to TRBD1. The CDR3 length is 15 residues. Germline-derived CDR1 and CDR2 are MNHEY and SVGAGI. V shed 0 bases and J 0 bases; nucleotides not matched to a gene: 0. The CDR3 protein is CASSYSDRSTDTQYF. The CDR3 DNA is TGTGCCAGCAGTTACTCGGACAGGAGCACAGATACGCAGTATTTT.

The rearrangement joins TRBV27 to TRBJ1-5, with TRBD1 as a possible D gene (6 bases). Trimming removed 6 bases from V and 2 bases from J, with 17 bases in between. The CDR3 loop spans 16 amino acids. The V gene's germline CDR1 is MNHEY and CDR2 SMNVEV (reference sequence). The DNA for the CDR3 is TGTGCCAGCAGATTACAGGGAACTGTGGGCAATCAGCCCCAGCATTTT. It codes for CASRLQGTVGNQPQHF.

This CDR3 reads CASSMALAGYTRYF. CDR3 DNA sequence: TGTGCCAGTAGTATGGCACTAGCGGGGTACACAAGGTATTTT. The chain couples TRBV19 to TRBJ2-3; 10 bases fit TRBD2. The V segment lost 3 bases and the J segment 14 bases; nucleotides outside the gene matches: 11. Germline CDR1 reads LNHDA; CDR2 reads SQIVND (reference sequence). This CDR3 comprises 14 residues.

The CDR3 sequence is CASSHRDRGRETQYF. CDR3 sequence (DNA): TGTGCCAGCAGCCACAGGGACAGGGGGCGAGAGACCCAGTACTTC. The V call is TRBV5-4, the J call TRBJ2-5, with 12 bases lining up with TRBD1. Trimming cost V 4 bases and J 4 bases; bases outside gene matches: 5. The CDR3 is 15 residues long. Germline V gene data show CDR1 as SGHNT and CDR2 as YYREEE (reference sequence).

In this sample, this clone turned up a few times. The gene calls are TRBV15 and TRBJ2-5; 10 nucleotides align to TRBD2. The CDR3 consists of 19 residues. With V trimmed by 0 bases and J by 3 bases, 13 bases remained unmatched. Germline V gives CDR1 LNHNV, CDR2 YYDKDF (reference sequence). The CDR3 DNA reads as TGTGCCACCAGCAGAGATCGGGGTCTGGCTAGCGGGAGCGAAGAGACCCAGTACTTC. Protein: CATSRDRGLASGSEETQYF.

V is TRBV5-1 and J is TRBJ1-1; 9 bases map to TRBD1. Germline-derived CDR1 and CDR2 are SGHRS and YFSETQ. The length of the CDR3 is 15 residues. Trimming cost V 2 bases and J 3 bases; bases outside gene matches: 5. CDR3 in DNA: TGCGCCAGCAGCTTTACAGGGGGCGCACACACTGAAGCTTTCTTT. This gives the protein CASSFTGGAHTEAFF.

In its sample, this clone was seen once. The chain carries TRBV11-3 and TRBJ1-4; D gene uncertain. The germline V and J ends were trimmed by 5 bases and 6 bases, with 16 bases remaining between them. The V gene's germline CDR1 is SGHNT and CDR2 YENEEA. The CDR3 is 15 residues long. The CDR3 coding sequence is TGTGCCAGCAGCCCCCGGAGAGGGAGGGATGAAAAACTGTTTTTT. It codes for CASSPRRGRDEKLFF.

J is TRBJ1-1 and V is TRBV6-4; 7 bases fit TRBD1. CDR1 and CDR2 (germline): MRHNA, SNTAGT. Losses at the gene ends were 1 base for V and 6 bases for J; bases not matched to a gene: 23. This CDR3 is built from 20 residues. As DNA, the CDR3 is TGTGCCAGCAGTGACTGTGGGACAGTCGAACTAACCAGAAGGGTGCCTGAAGCTTTCTTT. Protein product: CASSDCGTVELTRRVPEAFF.

V gene TRBV19 combines with J gene TRBJ2-3; possibly TRBD2 for D (5 bases). Between the trimmed V and J ends, which lost 1 base and 3 bases, there was a span of 14 bases. The CDR3 covers 16 residues. The germline CDR1 and CDR2 sequences are LNHDA and SQIVND (reference sequence). This CDR3 reads CASSIGAGVVTDTQYF. The CDR3 DNA follows: TGTGCCAGTAGTATAGGCGCCGGGGTCGTGACAGATACGCAGTATTTT.

The rearrangement links TRBV30 to TRBJ2-7, with D tentatively TRBD1 (5 bases). The germline V gene encodes CDR1 GTSNPN and CDR2 SVGIG (reference sequence). V dropped 0 bases and J dropped 5 bases, with 5 bases sitting between them. The CDR3 spans 11 residues. CDR3 sequence reads: CAWSVGDEQYF. CDR3 in DNA: TGTGCCTGGAGTGTAGGGGACGAGCAGTACTTC.

The gene calls are TRBV28 and TRBJ1-5; D call uncertain. This CDR3 contains 12 residues. Looked up from germline, CDR1 is MDHEN and CDR2 is SYDVKM. V was shortened by 4 bases and J by 15 bases, with 16 bases between the two germline ends. The CDR3 sequence: CASSSGLGFGHF. CDR3 nucleotide sequence: TGTGCCAGCAGTTCAGGACTTGGGTTTGGGCATTTT.

This clone is a singleton in its sample. This chain joins TRBV5-1 and TRBJ2-5, with D maybe TRBD1 (5 bases). Trimming left V 0 bases short and J 5 bases short, with 11 bases between. This CDR3 region has 14 residues. Germline-derived CDR1 and CDR2 are SGHRS and YFSETQ. The CDR3 sequence: CASSLATKGETQYF. The CDR3, as DNA: TGCGCCAGCAGCTTGGCCACAAAGGGGGAGACCCAGTACTTC.

The chain carries TRBV29-1 and TRBJ1-4; tentatively, D is TRBD1 (6 bases). Germline values: CDR1 SQVTM, CDR2 ANQGSEA. This CDR3 contains 14 residues. The V end was cut by 7 bases, the J end by 5 bases, with 17 bases between. The CDR3: CSAGGGPRNEKLFF. For the CDR3, the DNA is TGCAGCGCGGGGGGCGGCCCAAGGAATGAAAAACTGTTTTTT.